These 28 T cell receptor beta chains originate from one sample sequenced in a study of T cell responses to AZD1222 COVID-19 vaccine. Using immunoSEQ multiplex PCR, the repertoire was profiled, and TCRdb retains in-frame clones only, with some absent. The sample includes approximately 190,000 clones, approximately 92% seen only once; the top ten take 1% to 1.5%. The sequencing here drew on peripheral blood, taken on day 0 of AZD1222 vaccination. These receptors all come from an adult in good health.

This clone was counted a few times. This chain connects TRBV6-4 to TRBJ1-5; D is unclear. Trimming shortened V by 9 bases and J by 0 bases, and 15 bases separated the two germline ends. This CDR3 is 15 amino acids long. Germline CDR1 and CDR2: MRHNA and SNTAGT. CDR3 DNA sequence: TGTGCCAGTCCGCCCTGGGTCTATAGCAATCAGCCCCAGCATTTT. This codes for CASPPWVYSNQPQHF.

J is TRBJ2-7 and V is TRBV6-1; D may correspond to TRBD1 or TRBD2 (5 bases each). The CDR3 extends over 16 amino acids. The V gene's germline CDR1 is MNHNS and CDR2 SASEGT. Trimming removed 0 bases from V and 2 bases from J, with 14 bases in between. CDR3 in amino acids: CASSEAAWGSTYEQYF. The DNA for the CDR3 is TGTGCCAGCAGTGAAGCAGCCTGGGGGTCCACCTACGAGCAGTACTTC.

J is TRBJ2-2 and V is TRBV7-9, with a possible D match to TRBD2 (6 bases). The V gene lost 1 base and the J gene lost 3 bases, with 21 bases spanning the gap. This CDR3 comprises 19 residues. Germline V gene data show CDR1 as SEHNR and CDR2 as FQNEAQ (reference sequence). CDR3 protein: CASSLGGLLSPRDTGELFF. The CDR3 bases are TGTGCCAGCAGCTTAGGGGGACTGCTCTCCCCGCGAGACACCGGGGAGCTGTTTTTT.

J is TRBJ1-4 and V is TRBV5-1; 7 bases map to TRBD1. CDR1 and CDR2 (germline): SGHRS, YFSETQ. The CDR3 runs to 14 residues. J was trimmed by 10 bases and V by 0 bases; bases with no gene match: 6. Here the CDR3 reads CASSLVGGSGKLFF. CDR3 sequence (DNA): TGCGCCAGCAGCTTGGTAGGGGGCAGCGGAAAACTGTTTTTT.

This clone rates as large. This chain connects TRBV6-2 or TRBV6-3 to TRBJ2-5; TRBD2 aligns across 12 bases. Trimming cost V 6 bases and J 1 base; bases outside gene matches: 6. The CDR3 has 16 amino acids. From germline, CDR1 is MNHEY and CDR2 SVGEGT. The CDR3 coding sequence is TGTGCCAGCAGCCTGACTAGCGGGGGATCCCAAGAGACCCAGTACTTC. This codes for CASSLTSGGSQETQYF.

The chain recombines TRBV29-1 with TRBJ1-1; D remains ambiguous. The V gene's germline CDR1 is SQVTM and CDR2 ANQGSEA. The CDR3 sequence is 18 residues long. Trimming pared 0 bases from V and 1 base from J, leaving 21 bases between. CDR3 bases: TGCAGCGTTGAAGATCGAGGGTGGTTTGCCGGTGGGAACACTGAAGCTTTCTTT. Its protein product is CSVEDRGWFAGGNTEAFF.

This chain joins TRBV28 and TRBJ1-1, with no clear D. With 4 bases removed from V and 7 bases from J, the gap between germline ends came to 7 bases. Germline V CDR1 and CDR2: MDHEN, SYDVKM. The CDR3 is 11 residues long. CDR3 DNA sequence: TGTGCCAGCAGTTCCTCAGGTGAAGCTTTCTTT. It yields the protein CASSSSGEAFF.

This clone was seen once. This chain connects TRBV5-5 to TRBJ1-2; 7 bases agree with TRBD1. The junction had 16 bases not matched to a gene; V was cut back by 4 bases and J by 4 bases. CDR1 and CDR2 from the germline V gene are SGHKS and YYEKEE (reference sequence). The CDR3 loop spans 17 amino acids. CDR3 bases: TGTGCCAGCAGCCTTGCTCCTAACAGGGGTGTGAGCTATGGCTACACCTTC. Translated, it gives CASSLAPNRGVSYGYTF.

The chain couples TRBV6-6 to TRBJ2-2, with 9 bases matching TRBD1. Germline V gene data show CDR1 as MNHNY and CDR2 as SVGAGI (reference sequence). Trimming cost V 4 bases and J 4 bases; bases outside gene matches: 7. CDR3 size: 16 residues. In DNA, the CDR3 is TGTGCCAGCAGTTTGGGACAGGGAGGGGGCACCGGGGAGCTGTTTTTT. It yields the protein CASSLGQGGGTGELFF.

The V call is TRBV27, the J call TRBJ1-4; 7 bases are a match to TRBD1. The germline gives CDR1 MNHEY, CDR2 SMNVEV (reference sequence). V lost 5 bases and J lost 10; bases outside the gene matches: 16. The CDR3 sequence is 16 residues long. CDR3 DNA: TGTGCCAGCAGTATCACACCGACAGGGTCCGGGCGAAAACTGTTTTTT. Its translation: CASSITPTGSGRKLFF.

V gene TRBV5-5 combines with J gene TRBJ2-1; no firm D call. Between the trimmed V and J ends, which lost 6 bases and 8 bases, there was a span of 18 bases. This CDR3 is built from 14 residues. From germline, CDR1 is SGHKS and CDR2 YYEKEE (reference sequence). Here the CDR3 reads CASKYSTEWDEQFF. CDR3 nucleotide sequence: TGTGCCAGCAAATACTCAACCGAGTGGGATGAGCAGTTCTTC.

This chain links TRBV9 with TRBJ2-7, with a possible D match to TRBD2 (6 bases). The CDR3 is 15 residues long. Trimming shortened V by 0 bases and J by 0 bases, and 10 bases separated the two germline ends. Germline CDR1 SGDLS, CDR2 YYNGEE. This CDR3 is CASSVEAGSSYEQYF. In DNA, the CDR3 is TGTGCCAGCAGCGTAGAGGCGGGGAGCTCCTACGAGCAGTACTTC.

J is TRBJ2-7 and V is TRBV27; the match to TRBD1 covers 9 bases. The junction had 5 bases not matched to a gene; V was cut back by 4 bases and J by 7 bases. This CDR3 comprises 13 residues. The germline V gene encodes CDR1 MNHEY and CDR2 SMNVEV (reference sequence). CDR3 nucleotides: TGTGCCAGCAGTTGGGGACAGGGCCGGGAGCAGTACTTC. It specifies CASSWGQGREQYF.

This chain connects TRBV4-3 to TRBJ2-5; D call uncertain. This CDR3 has 16 residues. The V end lost 0 bases, the J end lost 5 bases, and 16 bases lay between the germline ends. Germline V gene sequence: CDR1 LGHNA, CDR2 YSLEER. CDR3 sequence (DNA): TGCGCCAGCAGCCAAGATCGTTTAGATGGTGGGGAGACCCAGTACTTC. Translated, it gives CASSQDRLDGGETQYF.

V is TRBV30 and J is TRBJ1-1, with unresolved D. Germline V gives CDR1 GTSNPN, CDR2 SVGIG (reference sequence). CDR3 length equals 19 residues. Trimming stripped 1 base from V and 1 base from J, with 25 bases between. The CDR3 region is CAWSGVRQKTQGGNTEAFF. The DNA of the CDR3 is TGTGCCTGGAGTGGGGTCAGGCAGAAGACGCAAGGAGGGAACACTGAAGCTTTCTTT.

The rearrangement links TRBV4-2 to TRBJ2-5; no clear D gene. This CDR3 spans 15 amino acids. The ends were cut back, 0 bases at V and 5 bases at J, with 13 bases in the middle. Germline V gene lookup returns CDR1 LGHNA and CDR2 YNFKEQ. The CDR3 DNA follows: TGTGCCAGCAGCCAAGATTCTCTTCGGGCGGAGACCCAGTACTTC. Translation gives CASSQDSLRAETQYF.

This clone was seen more than once but under ten times. The chain has TRBV10-3 and TRBJ1-2; D is ambiguous. The CDR3 runs to 13 residues. Germline-derived CDR1 and CDR2 are ENHRY and SYGVKD. Trimming left V 2 bases short and J 4 bases short, with 8 bases between. CDR3 loop: CAISEGYAYGYTF. The CDR3 DNA follows: TGTGCCATCAGTGAGGGGTATGCCTATGGCTACACCTTC.

The chain uses TRBV4-2 and TRBJ2-5; TRBD2 matches at 11 bases. V lost 2 bases to trimming and J lost 5 bases; unmatched junction nucleotides: 7. The CDR3 is 16 residues long. CDR1 and CDR2 (germline): LGHNA, YNFKEQ. In DNA form, the CDR3 reads TGTGCCAGCAGCCAATTTAGCGGGGGGGGATGGGAGACCCAGTACTTC. Amino acids: CASSQFSGGGWETQYF.

The chain combines TRBV11-1 with TRBJ2-1, with 7 positions matching TRBD1. Germline CDR1 reads SGHAT; CDR2 reads FQDESV (reference sequence). This CDR3 has 17 amino acids. The ends lost 0 bases at V and 1 base at J; junction bases unmatched: 6. The CDR3 here is CASSLARTGFSYNEQFF. The CDR3, as DNA: TGTGCCAGCAGCTTAGCGCGGACAGGATTTTCCTACAATGAGCAGTTCTTC.

About this clone itself: The sample contains more than one DNA sequence encoding this CDR3. The chain is built from TRBV12-3 or TRBV12-4 and TRBJ1-2; the D gene is possibly TRBD1 (5 bases). The V and J ends lost 2 bases and 4 bases respectively, with 5 bases between them. The CDR3 has 12 residues. The DNA for the CDR3 is TGTGCCAGCAGTTTAACAGGCTATGGCTACACCTTC. Its translation is CASSLTGYGYTF.

This sequence joins TRBV5-4 and TRBJ2-3; the D is unclear. The CDR3 has 15 residues. Germline V CDR1 and CDR2: SGHNT, YYREEE (reference sequence). With 2 bases removed from V and 0 bases from J, the gap between germline ends came to 10 bases. CDR3 bases: TGTGCCAGCAGCTTTCTTGGTAGTAGCACAGATACGCAGTATTTT. Residues: CASSFLGSSTDTQYF.

This sequence joins TRBV7-2 and TRBJ2-2; TRBD1 is a possible D gene (6 bases). The germline V and J ends were trimmed by 1 base and 0 bases, with 9 bases remaining between them. CDR1 SGHTA and CDR2 FQGNSA come from the germline V gene. The CDR3 runs 16 residues. The CDR3 DNA is TGTGCCAGCAGCTTAGTAGGGACAACGAACACCGGGGAGCTGTTTTTT. This sequence encodes CASSLVGTTNTGELFF.

J is TRBJ1-3 and V is TRBV7-3, with unresolved D. Germline CDR1 is SGHTA and CDR2 is FQGTGA. CDR3 length equals 13 residues. V shed 5 bases and J shed 4 bases, with 9 bases lying between them. The CDR3 is CASSPYKGNTIYF. DNA for the CDR3: TGTGCCAGCAGCCCTTACAAGGGAAACACCATATATTTT.

Points on this clone: At one boundary the junction diverges from the germline segment, which might be a read error. This chain links TRBV13 with TRBJ2-1; 10 bases are shared with TRBD2. The CDR3 is made up of 16 amino acids. Germline lookup yields CDR1 PRHDT and CDR2 FYEKMQ (reference sequence). DNA of the CDR3: TGTGCCAGCTGCTTCGGGGGTAGCGGGGGGCCGGATGAGCAGTTCTTC. Encoded protein: CASCFGGSGGPDEQFF.

This clone was detected only a few times. The V and J genes are TRBV4-1 and TRBJ2-4, with 7 bases fitting TRBD2. Germline V gene data show CDR1 as MGHRA and CDR2 as YSYEKL. This CDR3 region has 15 residues. Losses at the gene ends were 0 bases for V and 9 bases for J; bases not matched to a gene: 8. CDR3 bases: TGCGCCAGCAGCCAAGAAAGACTAGCCCCCGCCATTCAGTACTTC. Translated, it gives CASSQERLAPAIQYF.

The CDR3 DNA is TGTGCCAGTAGTATAGTTGAGACAGGGGGACCTGAAGCTTTCTTT. Protein sequence: CASSIVETGGPEAFF. V and J are TRBV19 and TRBJ1-1; 9 bases fit TRBD1. Losses at the gene ends were 1 base for V and 6 bases for J; bases not matched to a gene: 6. Germline CDR1 reads LNHDA; CDR2 reads SQIVND (reference sequence). The CDR3 totals 15 residues.

The rearrangement uses TRBV4-3 and TRBJ2-7; 8 bases are shared with TRBD2. V lost 0 bases to trimming and J lost 2 bases; unmatched junction nucleotides: 3. This CDR3 spans 15 amino acids. The germline V gene has CDR1 LGHNA and CDR2 YSLEER. The CDR3 loop reads CASSQDRGGPYEQYF. CDR3 coding DNA: TGCGCCAGCAGCCAAGATCGGGGGGGGCCCTACGAGCAGTACTTC.

This chain links TRBV6-2 or TRBV6-3 with TRBJ1-2; D may be TRBD1 (6 bases). The germline CDR1 and CDR2 sequences are MNHEY and SVGEGT. This CDR3 region has 14 residues. The germline V and J ends were trimmed by 4 bases and 8 bases, with 17 bases remaining between them. This CDR3 is CASSFLTGPRGYTF. CDR3 coding DNA: TGTGCCAGCAGTTTCCTGACAGGTCCGCGCGGCTACACCTTC.